One and the same sample provided the 10 T cell receptor beta chains below, sequenced in a study of cytomegalovirus exposure and HLA in healthy donors. The primer mix had 60 Vbeta and 13 Jbeta primers. Method: immunoSEQ multiplex PCR; TCRdb's copy keeps in-frame clones and lacks some. The data show fewer than 90,000 clones, with around 80% seen just once and roughly 2.5% held by the top ten. Input material: PBMCs. The receptor source for this set is a male donor in good health and CMV-seropositive.

The V gene is TRBV28, the J gene TRBJ2-7; D might be TRBD2 (6 bases). Germline-derived CDR1 and CDR2 are MDHEN and SYDVKM. V gave up 6 bases and J gave up 5 bases, with 20 bases separating them. This CDR3 has 15 residues. In nucleotides, the CDR3 is TGTGCCAGCAGCCCTCCGGGCGGGAAAGCCCACGAGCAGTACTTC. It specifies CASSPPGGKAHEQYF.

This clone came up once. V is TRBV7-2 and J is TRBJ2-3; 9 positions agree with TRBD2. The CDR3 is made up of 16 amino acids. The ends lost 2 bases at V and 4 bases at J; junction bases unmatched: 7. The germline V gene has CDR1 SGHTA and CDR2 FQGNSA. The CDR3 DNA follows: TGTGCCAGCAGCTTACCGGCGGGAGGGCCTCCAGATACGCAGTATTTT. Encoded protein: CASSLPAGGPPDTQYF. The full variable domain, in which reference TRBV7-2 and TRBJ2-3 provide the parts outside the CDR3, is GAGVSQSPSNKVTEKGKDVELRCDPISGHTALYWYRQSLGQGLEFLIYFQGNSAPDKSGLPSDRFSAERTGGSVSTLTIQRTQQEDSAVYLCASSLPAGGPPDTQYFGPGTRLTVL.

This sequence joins TRBV4-1 and TRBJ2-5; tentatively, D is TRBD2 (5 bases). This CDR3 is 17 amino acids long. V lost 3 bases and J lost 11, with 28 bases in between. Germline values: CDR1 MGHRA, CDR2 YSYEKL. The CDR3 loop is CASSQDTQDTALPGQYF. As DNA, the CDR3 is TGCGCCAGCAGCCAGGATACCCAAGACACCGCCCTACCGGGGCAGTACTTC.

J is TRBJ1-2 and V is TRBV27; the D is unclear. CDR1 is MNHEY, CDR2 SMNVEV, per germline (reference sequence). The CDR3 covers 17 residues. Trimming left V 5 bases short and J 6 bases short, with 25 bases between. The DNA of the CDR3 is TGTGCCAGCAGTCCAACCACCCCTCCGGGAGTACAGAATGGCTACACCTTC. Its protein is CASSPTTPPGVQNGYTF.

The chain carries TRBV19 and TRBJ1-2; 7 nucleotides agree with TRBD1. Germline-derived CDR1 and CDR2 are LNHDA and SQIVND (reference sequence). V shed 7 bases, J shed 5 bases, and the junction held 7 bases outside the gene matches. The CDR3 is made up of 13 amino acids. CDR3 protein: CASTPTGTYGYTF. The CDR3 DNA reads as TGTGCCAGTACCCCGACAGGGACTTATGGCTACACCTTC.

This clone was seen a handful of times. This chain links TRBV6-5 with TRBJ2-7; D is uncertain. The CDR3 consists of 13 residues. V lost 3 bases to trimming and J lost 6 bases, with 12 bases between them. The germline V gene has CDR1 MNHEY and CDR2 SVGAGI. The CDR3: CASSYEPRGEQYF. In nucleotides, the CDR3 is TGTGCCAGCAGTTATGAACCTCGAGGCGAGCAGTACTTC.

In its sample, this clone was seen a few times. This rearrangement joins TRBV29-1 to TRBJ1-5, with no clear D. Trimming stripped 4 bases from V and 7 bases from J, with 11 bases between. The CDR3 covers 12 residues. Germline CDR1 and CDR2: SQVTM and ANQGSEA. CDR3 bases: TGCAGCGTTGTGGAAGGAGGCCAGCCCCAGCATTTT. Residues: CSVVEGGQPQHF. Based on the CDR3 plus reference TRBV29-1 and TRBJ1-5, the full variable domain is SAVISQKPSRDICQRGTSLTIQCQVDSQVTMMFWYRQQPGQSLTLIATANQGSEATYESGFVIDKFPISRPNLTFSTLTVSNMSPEDSSIYLCSVVEGGQPQHFGDGTRLSIL.

CDR3 DNA sequence: TGTGCCAGCAGCCCCGAACAGGGATCAGGAGAGACCCAGTACTTC. This translates into CASSPEQGSGETQYF. The chain combines TRBV4-2 with TRBJ2-5, with D maybe TRBD1 (6 bases). V was cut by 4 bases and J by 4 bases, with 16 bases left in between. Germline loops: CDR1 LGHNA, CDR2 YNFKEQ. This CDR3 has 15 residues.

V and J are TRBV6-5 and TRBJ1-2; 8 nucleotides line up with TRBD1. Germline-derived CDR1 and CDR2 are MNHEY and SVGAGI. Unmatched junction bases numbered 15, after V lost 4 bases and J lost 8 bases. CDR3 size: 16 residues. This chain's CDR3 is CASSSTGDLGLGGYTF. DNA of the CDR3: TGTGCCAGCAGTTCGACAGGGGACCTAGGGCTGGGGGGCTACACCTTC.

The CDR3 DNA follows: TGTGCCAGCAGCTTACAGCAGGGGACCGGGGAGCTGTTTTTT. Amino acids: CASSLQQGTGELFF. The V call is TRBV7-9, the J call TRBJ2-2, with TRBD1 as a possible D gene (6 bases). V was cut by 2 bases and J by 5 bases, with 9 bases left in between. Germline-derived CDR1 and CDR2 are SEHNR and FQNEAQ (reference sequence). The CDR3 is made up of 14 amino acids.